This T cell receptor beta chain is drawn from a study of cytomegalovirus exposure and HLA in healthy donors. Whole-study context: Clustering assigned around 77% of the roughly 370 genotyped donors to the Caucasian-associated ancestry cluster.

Study results and limitations: Only CMV serostatus was available as immune exposure information. Earlier analysis found most TCR beta V segments productive about 90% or about 30% of the time. Among donors in an Asian-associated ancestry cluster, a later analysis reportedly found fewer N-insertions than the roughly 670-donor mean.

Germline assignment: CDR1 MNHEY and CDR2 SMNVEV (reference sequence). Trimming cost V 5 bases and J 2 bases; bases outside gene matches: 4. This CDR3 has 16 amino acids. Primers: 60 Vbeta forward and 13 Jbeta reverse. The repertoire was sequenced with immunoSEQ multiplex PCR; TCRdb's copy has only in-frame clones and lacks some. There are about 190,000 clones in the sample; around four fifths occur only once, and around 1.6% lies in the top ten. Regarding this clone: Its antigen is unknown.

This receptor was obtained from a man between 35 and 55 years old in good health and CMV-seropositive. This chain connects TRBV27 to TRBJ2-6; 9 nucleotides line up with TRBD1. The sequencing input was PBMCs. The CDR3: CASSIRTGAGANVLTF. The CDR3 region has the DNA TGTGCCAGCAGTATTAGGACAGGGGCTGGGGCCAACGTCCTGACTTTC.